Given below is one T cell receptor beta chain in context. The antigen this receptor binds is unknown. No clone much larger than this one lies a single base away; base qualities are absent. The cohort consisted of 670 or so healthy bone marrow donors. All cohort members were sampled while nominally healthy, although unrecorded immune exposures were likely present. The donor tested CMV seronegative and was one of the 352 seronegative cohort members. A peripheral blood sample was collected from each donor, and TCR beta sequencing was performed on peripheral blood mononuclear cells. The Qiagen DNeasy Blood Extraction Kit was used to extract genomic DNA from the blood cell samples. The junction carries 22 bases between V and J, which are trimmed by 2 bases and 8 bases respectively. In the germline V gene, CDR1 corresponds to LGHNA and CDR2 to YSLEER. The CDR3 holds 17 amino acids from the cysteine to the phenylalanine. The DNA shown is the 51-base CDR3, in frame from base 1.

The data originate from a study of cytomegalovirus exposure and HLA in healthy donors (TCRdb year 2017). Regarding the study in general: In an earlier analysis of fewer than 750 of the donors, 276 Gb of sequence data and 90 million to 120 million unique TCR beta sequences from about 179 million T cells were reported. Donor age, sex, ethnicity and CMV serostatus were compiled together with the repertoire data. To study patterns of TCR occurrence, a later analysis re-analyzed previously published TCR beta repertoires from several hundred donors and added high-resolution HLA genotyping. Every discovery cohort repertoire had been produced on one sequencing platform. The aim of the study was to test whether cataloging public T cell receptors could identify signatures of past pathogen exposure. In the later analysis, no new phenotypic data were used to find candidate immune exposures; instead, reliance was placed on TCR beta sequences and their occurrence across donors. Besides the first cohort of hundreds of subjects, a separate validation cohort made up of 95 to 150 different subjects was used. In an earlier analysis of more than 550 of the donors, high-throughput TCR beta sequencing was used to judge whether each TCR beta V gene segment behaved as functional or pseudogenic. Roughly 300 gigabases of sequencing data and approximately 84 million unique TCR sequences were included in an early release covering about 700 HLA-typed donors. Of the roughly 410 genotyped donors, 80% to 90% were placed in the genetic ancestry cluster associated with self-reported Caucasian donors. On average, roughly 240,000 unique TCR beta nucleotide sequences were sequenced per donor among 300 to 500 genotyped donors of the cohort, with 15% to 20% of those sequences being non-productive. Typing coverage varied by locus: 629-630 donors for A, B, C, DRB1 and DQB1; about 520 for DQA1; some 610 for DPA1; more than 450 for DPB1. Class I and class II HLA loci were covered by the typing at four-digit resolution. A later genetic analysis took genome-wide SNP genotypes for about three fifths of the 666 donors and used that subset as a discovery cohort. The T cell repertoires of 550 to 850 subjects were profiled by immunosequencing and related to cytomegalovirus serostatus. Roughly five DR-DQ haplotypes were handled as single units for association and clustering because linkage in the cohort was strong. To predict cytomegalovirus infection status, the study combined high-throughput TCR immunosequencing, statistical association of individual TCRs with disease status, and machine learning.

The investigation overall reported the following: When HLA alleles, especially DR and DQ, strongly co-occurred, TCR associations were difficult to assign to individual alleles. For the cohort, immune exposure information was limited to CMV serostatus. Linkage disequilibrium might explain the correlated functional status among segregating V segments, but an unknown experimental factor could not be ruled out. Because counts were too low, roughly 17 rarely observed V segments, including chromosome 9 orphons, were left out of the earlier analysis of a few hundred of the donors. Three of the identified cytomegalovirus-associated TCR beta chains were confirmed in vitro to be specific for cytomegalovirus antigens. A later genetic analysis reported fewer N-insertions in productive TCRs among donors in an Asian-associated ancestry cluster than the roughly 620-donor mean. While some public TCRs were present in many individuals, most TCR sequences turned up only very rarely across donors. A later genetic analysis associated a missense DCLRE1C variant with V-gene and J-gene trimming of TCR beta chains, and an independent cohort replicated the association. Because the 87-base-pair reads could not distinguish some IMGT-functional V segments, including TRBV6-2 and TRBV6-3, those segments were excluded. Compared with equally common non-associated chains, HLA-associated TCR beta chains in a later analysis were more clonally expanded and had lower generation probabilities. The classifier was reported to diagnose cytomegalovirus status with high specificity and sensitivity in both the original and validation cohorts. The study listed 164 TCR beta chains as associated with cytomegalovirus. At a false discovery rate of 0.05, a later analysis linked around 17,000 TCR beta sequences to specific HLA alleles. A later analysis found that most CMV-associated TCR beta chains appeared HLA-restricted, with HLA associations seemingly driven largely by CMV exposure. Several of the top co-occurrence clusters appeared to be linked to parvovirus B19, influenza, CMV and Epstein-Barr virus, according to a later analysis. Only TCR beta chains were sequenced in this cohort, and the absence of alpha or paired-chain data limited detectable features. Because some donors lacked HLA typing at each locus, the association tests relied only on the typed subset. Roughly uniform sequencing depth across donors was assumed in presence/absence analyses, although this assumption may not hold. The authors suggested that the approach could potentially be extended to other disease states and immunological phenotypes. A further reported finding was that TCR beta sequences accurately predicted the HLA-A and HLA-B alleles for most subjects in the first cohort. According to a later analysis, TCR association rates differed among HLA loci, with DRB1 alleles showing the most associated TCRs and HLA-C alleles showing the fewest. An earlier analysis of approximately 590 of the donors showed that most TCR beta V segments appeared in productive rearrangements either about 87% or about 30% of the time, which broadly matched IMGT annotations. A cluster of highly shared sequence variants was judged likely to be a technical artifact of the sequencing pipeline.

Preparation of the library involved the immunoSEQ multiplex PCR assay. A mixture of 60 forward primers for TCR Vbeta segments and 13 reverse primers for TCR Jbeta segments was used in the multiplex PCR. A multiplex PCR assay on genomic DNA amplified the CDR3 region of rearranged TCR beta genes. The Illumina HiSeq System was used to sequence the amplified TCR beta libraries as 87-base-pair reads. Under the source paper's analysis protocol: Across the 640 or so repertoires, a later analysis counted 80 million or so unique TCR beta chains, roughly 11 million of which were shared by at least two donors. A nearest-neighbor algorithm error-corrected the raw reads and collapsed the reads into unique sequences, merging closely related sequences to remove PCR and sequencing errors. To assign V, D and J gene segments, CDR3 sequences were aligned to IMGT reference sequences. For a sequence to be retained, a match of at least six nucleotides to both a V gene segment and a J gene segment was required. A rearrangement was called productive if the CDR3 had no stop codons and remained in frame with V and J, and every other rearrangement was called non-productive. CDR3 was defined according to IMGT convention as the region running from the second conserved V-encoded cysteine to the conserved J-encoded phenylalanine. In an earlier analysis of around 600 of the donors, sequences lacking an unambiguous match to a single V gene segment were excluded. In an earlier analysis of approximately 550 of the donors, V segments were called functional above 56.7% productive rearrangements and were called segregating when the between-donor standard deviation exceeded 5%. A statistical classification framework was built to diagnose cytomegalovirus status from the catalog of TCR beta chain sequences. In a later analysis, V and J genes were assigned by comparing TCR nucleotide sequences against IMGT/GENE-DB human TR gene sequences. A later analysis assigned CDR3 sequences and most-parsimonious VDJ recombination scenarios with the TCRdist pipeline. In a later analysis, each TCR beta chain was defined by its CDR3 amino acid sequence together with its V-gene family, and reads lacking a unique V-gene family were excluded. As a way to deal with suspected cross-contamination and a sequencing artifact, a later analysis dropped roughly 620 nucleotide sequences that were highly shared and had low generation probability. For each public chain, a later analysis derived a clonal expansion index from normalized ranks of inferred template counts within each repertoire. In a later analysis, generation probabilities were computed with a VDJ recombination model fitted to out-of-frame rearrangements, and the resulting probabilities were checked against IGoR. In a later analysis, hypergeometric tests were used to score TCR-TCR, TCR-HLA and TCR-CMV co-occurrence, with a repertoire-size bias correction applied to TCR pairs. To estimate false discovery rates, a later analysis permuted the HLA or CMV assignments 20 times. In a later analysis, co-occurring TCRs were grouped using DBSCAN, and TCRdist sequence similarity was added for clustering within HLA-allele-positive subsets. Repertoires with fewer than 30,000 or more than 120,000 public chains, plus five repertoires with anomalous nucleotide sharing, were excluded from co-occurrence clustering. The table was pulled from immuneACCESS by TCRdb, which kept in-frame rearrangements only. Such tables lose some clones; where checked, under half of the loss comes from unresolved V genes, and the rest has no known cause. The DNA was the basis for D and trimming; V, J and clone size are from that table. The sample profile shows some 130,000 clones; approximately 74% of them were found once. The top ten clonotypes cover approximately 7.2% of the sample.

This sequence uses TRBV4-3 and TRBJ1-3, with a weak D call of TRBD1 (6 bases match). This TCR derives from a male donor in good health and CMV-seronegative. The sample comprised PBMCs. The CDR3 protein: CASSQFSTGDHGDTIYF. The DNA reads as follows: TGCGCCAGCAGCCAATTTTCGACAGGTGATCATGGGGACACCATATATTTT.